These 26 T cell receptor beta chains were all obtained from the same sample, sequenced in a study of spatial heterogeneity in lung cancer. Overall study findings and caveats: Counts of expanded intratumoral alpha and beta TCRs tracked tumor mutation counts.

MiXCR was run by TCRdb on the 5' RACE reads, yielding one entry per CDR3 protein. Among over 15,000 distinct CDR3 sequences listed, under 7% were seen once. The time point is: sample taken at primary tumor resection. No antigen is known for these receptors. Material: lung tumor tissue, obtained at surgery. The source is a female donor with early-stage non-small cell lung cancer.

By share, this clonotype ranks as medium-sized. The CDR3 sequence is CASSLDPLAPRFF. The CDR3 DNA sequence: TGTGCCAGCAGCTTAGACCCCCTAGCCCCCCGATTCTTC. The J gene is TRBJ2-1, the V gene TRBV11-2, with D maybe TRBD2 (5 bases). The germline gives CDR1 SGHAT, CDR2 FQNNGV. The ends were cut back, 0 bases at V and 16 bases at J, with 16 bases in the middle. The CDR3 has 13 residues.

This clonotype was seen at least ten times. The CDR3 here is CSATGISEGQPQHF. Here the CDR3 DNA reads TGCAGTGCGACCGGGATTTCCGAGGGTCAGCCCCAGCATTTT. The chain has TRBV20-1 and TRBJ1-5, with D unresolved. Trimming took off 6 bases at V and 6 bases at J, with 18 bases between the two ends. The CDR3 has 14 amino acids. CDR1 is DFQATT, CDR2 SNEGSKA, per germline (reference sequence).

The V call is TRBV20-1, the J call TRBJ1-1; tentatively, D is TRBD1 (5 bases). Germline CDR1 is DFQATT and CDR2 is SNEGSKA (reference sequence). The CDR3 totals 14 residues. Trimming stripped 1 base from V and 5 bases from J, with 14 bases between. This chain's CDR3 is CSARVDSVFTEAFF. The CDR3 DNA reads as TGCAGTGCTAGAGTCGACAGTGTTTTTACTGAAGCTTTCTTT.

Sample share makes this clonotype medium-sized (0.01 to 0.1%). The J gene is TRBJ2-7, the V gene TRBV28; a possible D gene is TRBD1 (5 bases). V lost 2 bases, J lost 5 bases, and 7 bases lay in between. Germline values: CDR1 MDHEN, CDR2 SYDVKM. The CDR3 loop spans 12 amino acids. CDR3 in amino acids: CASSLGADEQYF. The CDR3 DNA sequence: TGTGCCAGCAGTTTAGGGGCAGACGAGCAGTACTTC.

This clonotype was seen many times. This chain links TRBV20-1 with TRBJ2-1, with 7 bases that match TRBD2. V was pared by 5 bases and J by 5 bases, with 3 bases of the junction left unmatched. The CDR3 covers 12 residues. Germline lookup yields CDR1 DFQATT and CDR2 SNEGSKA (reference sequence). CDR3 loop: CSAASGHNEQFF. Written as DNA, the CDR3 is TGCAGTGCTGCTAGCGGTCACAATGAGCAGTTCTTC.

This sequence joins TRBV6-1 and TRBJ1-1; D is unclear. The CDR3 contains 14 residues. The V end was cut by 1 base, the J end by 5 bases, with 11 bases between. Germline V gene data show CDR1 as MNHNS and CDR2 as SASEGT. The CDR3 bases are TGTGCCAGCAGTGAAGGGGTAGGGAGGACTGAAGCTTTCTTT. Residues: CASSEGVGRTEAFF.

There are many counts of this clonotype. The chain has TRBV20-1 and TRBJ1-5; 10 positions match TRBD1. This CDR3 has 15 amino acids. The V and J ends lost 3 bases and 6 bases, in that order; junction bases with no gene match: 8. Germline CDR1 reads DFQATT; CDR2 reads SNEGSKA (reference sequence). The CDR3 is CSARTGTGDSQPQHF. The CDR3 DNA follows: TGCAGTGCTAGGACCGGGACAGGGGACAGTCAGCCCCAGCATTTT.

This clonotype was counted ten times or more. The chain recombines TRBV11-2 with TRBJ2-2; TRBD2 aligns across 8 bases. The J segment lost 2 bases and the V segment lost 4 bases, leaving 6 bases of the junction unmatched. From germline, CDR1 is SGHAT and CDR2 FQNNGV. This CDR3 contains 16 residues. The CDR3 spells CASSSLSGTNTGELFF. Written as DNA, the CDR3 is TGTGCCAGCAGCTCCCTTAGCGGGACCAACACCGGGGAGCTGTTTTTT.

This clonotype was observed many times. The chain employs TRBV6-5 and TRBJ2-1, with TRBD2 matching 10 bases. J was trimmed by 8 bases and V by 7 bases; bases with no gene match: 11. Per germline, CDR1 MNHEY and CDR2 SVGAGI. The CDR3 runs 15 residues. The CDR3 coding sequence is TGTGCCAGCAATAAAGGGCTAGCGGGAGTCGATGAGCAGTTCTTC. Its protein product is CASNKGLAGVDEQFF.

This chain links TRBV7-9 with TRBJ1-1; no clear D gene. The length of the CDR3 is 13 residues. CDR1 SEHNR and CDR2 FQNEAQ come from the germline V gene (reference sequence). V lost 2 bases and J lost 7, with 11 bases in between. The CDR3 sequence is CASSLNGISEAFF. The CDR3 DNA sequence: TGTGCCAGCAGCTTAAACGGGATAAGTGAAGCTTTCTTT.

In its sample, this clonotype was seen many times. V usage is TRBV12-3 or TRBV12-4 and J usage is TRBJ1-2, with D perhaps matching TRBD1 (5 bases). Trimming took 6 bases from V and 5 from J, leaving 16 bases between them. The CDR3 is 14 amino acids. This CDR3 reads CASRHAGGWYGYTF. The CDR3 region has the DNA TGTGCCAGCAGACACGCGGGGGGTTGGTATGGCTACACCTTC.

This chain uses TRBV4-1 with TRBJ2-7; D unresolved. Germline CDR1 is MGHRA and CDR2 is YSYEKL. This CDR3 region has 15 residues. Trimming took 0 bases from V and 6 from J, leaving 15 bases between them. CDR3 DNA sequence: TGCGCCAGCAGCCAAGACTTATACAGAGGATCCGAGCAGTACTTC. Translation gives CASSQDLYRGSEQYF.

This chain connects TRBV20-1 to TRBJ2-5; the match to TRBD2 covers 9 bases. The CDR3 extends over 17 amino acids. In germline, CDR1 is DFQATT, CDR2 SNEGSKA (reference sequence). V lost 6 bases and J lost 5; bases outside the gene matches: 19. CDR3 loop: CSAQLFGLAPKGETQYF. CDR3 DNA sequence: TGCAGTGCCCAACTCTTCGGACTAGCGCCAAAAGGGGAGACCCAGTACTTC.

The chain uses TRBV7-9 and TRBJ1-2; D is undetermined. The CDR3 is 14 amino acids. Trimming left V 7 bases short and J 2 bases short, with 14 bases between. Germline V gives CDR1 SEHNR, CDR2 FQNEAQ (reference sequence). DNA of the CDR3: TGTGCCAGCATCCTAGGAGCGGGAAACTATGGCTACACCTTC. This sequence encodes CASILGAGNYGYTF.

This clonotype has at least ten counts. The chain couples TRBV10-2 to TRBJ2-3; possible D gene TRBD2, 5 bases. The V gene lost 4 bases and the J gene lost 4 bases, with 15 bases spanning the gap. Germline V gene lookup returns CDR1 WSHSY and CDR2 SAAADI. The length of the CDR3 is 15 residues. The CDR3 nucleotides read TGCGCCAGCAGTGTCCGCGGCGCGGAGGCAGATACGCAGTATTTT. It specifies CASSVRGAEADTQYF.

There are a few counts of this clonotype. The CDR3 nucleotides are TGTGCCAGTACGTTCACCGGGGAGCTGTTTTTT. This gives the protein CASTFTGELFF. The V and J genes are TRBV2 and TRBJ2-2; D is uncertain. The V end lost 9 bases, the J end lost 4 bases, and 6 bases lay between the germline ends. Looked up from germline, CDR1 is SNHLY and CDR2 is FYNNEI. This CDR3 has 11 residues.

As to this clonotype: Given a much more abundant clone one base away, this may be a read error. The chain recombines TRBV27 with TRBJ2-6; possibly TRBD1 for D (5 bases). Germline V CDR1 and CDR2: MNHEY, SMNVEV (reference sequence). Trimming shortened V by 9 bases and J by 2 bases, and 14 bases separated the two germline ends. There are 15 residues in the CDR3. The CDR3 DNA reads TGTGCCAGTAGCCGGACATGGCCTGGGGCCAACGTCCTGACTTTC. Amino acids: CASSRTWPGANVLTF.

This clonotype was counted at least ten times. The CDR3 loop is CASSLEPRTDTQYF. DNA of the CDR3: TGTGCCAGCAGCTTAGAACCGCGCACAGATACGCAGTATTTT. The rearrangement joins TRBV7-2 to TRBJ2-3; D remains ambiguous. The CDR3 loop spans 14 amino acids. The germline V gene encodes CDR1 SGHTA and CDR2 FQGNSA. Trimming took 1 base from V and 1 from J, leaving 6 bases between them.

There are a few counts of this clonotype. This chain joins TRBV6-5 and TRBJ2-7; D is perhaps TRBD1 (5 bases). The V end lost 7 bases, the J end lost 4 bases, and 11 bases lay between the germline ends. The CDR3 covers 12 residues. Per germline, CDR1 MNHEY and CDR2 SVGAGI. This chain's CDR3 is CASIDRNYEQYF. The CDR3 DNA reads TGTGCCAGCATCGACAGAAATTACGAGCAGTACTTC.

This clonotype was seen only a few times. The chain joins TRBV29-1 to TRBJ1-1, with D unresolved. V was clipped by 5 bases and J by 0 bases, with 13 bases between them. Germline assignment: CDR1 SQVTM and CDR2 ANQGSEA. The CDR3 consists of 14 residues. Here the CDR3 DNA reads TGCAGCGTTTGGGCGAGAGGGATGAACACTGAAGCTTTCTTT. This codes for CSVWARGMNTEAFF.

The table lists this clonotype with a few counts. V is TRBV7-9 and J is TRBJ1-1; D is unclear. The CDR3 covers 13 residues. From germline, CDR1 is SEHNR and CDR2 FQNEAQ (reference sequence). Trimming took 1 base from V and 7 from J, leaving 10 bases between them. CDR3: CASSLEGGVEAFF. CDR3 DNA sequence: TGTGCCAGCAGCTTAGAGGGTGGGGTTGAAGCTTTCTTT.

In its sample, this clonotype ranks as large. The chain combines TRBV28 with TRBJ1-3, with no clear D. V shed 5 bases and J shed 2 bases, with 13 bases lying between them. Looked up from germline, CDR1 is MDHEN and CDR2 is SYDVKM. This CDR3 contains 15 residues. CDR3 loop: CASSISTDPGNTIYF. CDR3 in DNA: TGTGCCAGCAGTATCTCGACGGATCCTGGAAACACCATATATTTT.

The V and J genes are TRBV7-3 and TRBJ1-1; D gene unclear. The CDR3 spans 15 residues. CDR1 is SGHTA, CDR2 FQGTGA, per germline. The V end was cut by 2 bases, the J end by 1 base, with 11 bases between. The CDR3 region is CASSLWAVGNTEAFF. The CDR3 DNA reads TGTGCCAGCAGCTTATGGGCTGTGGGGAACACTGAAGCTTTCTTT.

This clonotype was seen at least ten times. The CDR3 protein is CASRPGHSFMNTEAFF. In DNA, the CDR3 is TGTGCCAGCAGACCGGGACACTCCTTCATGAACACTGAAGCTTTCTTT. This chain uses TRBV6-5 with TRBJ1-1, with D possibly TRBD1 on 6 matching bases. Per the germline V gene, CDR1 is MNHEY and CDR2 is SVGAGI. V was shortened by 6 bases and J by 0 bases, with 17 bases between the two germline ends. The CDR3 is 16 amino acids.

By its share, this clonotype is medium-sized. The genes are TRBV11-2 and TRBJ2-7, with D possibly TRBD1 on 6 matching bases. V gave up 1 base and J gave up 4 bases, with 11 bases separating them. Germline V lookup: CDR1 SGHAT, CDR2 FQNNGV. This CDR3 region has 14 residues. Here the CDR3 reads CASSLAAQGYEQYF. In DNA form, the CDR3 reads TGTGCCAGCAGCTTAGCGGCACAGGGATACGAGCAGTACTTC. Supplemented by reference TRBV11-2 and TRBJ2-7, the full variable domain reads EAGVAQSPRYKIIEKRQSVAFWCNPISGHATLYWYQQILGQGPKLLIQFQNNGVVDDSQLPKDRFSAERLKGVDSTLKIQPAKLEDSAVYLCASSLAAQGYEQYFGPGTRLTVT.

Turning to this clonotype: Being one base from a much bigger clone, this may be a read error. The CDR3 loop reads CSVQGQGGEGYTF. CDR3 sequence (DNA): TGCAGCGTCCAAGGACAGGGAGGCGAGGGCTACACCTTC. The J gene is TRBJ1-2, the V gene TRBV29-1, with 8 positions matching TRBD1. In germline, CDR1 is SQVTM, CDR2 ANQGSEA. The CDR3 has 13 residues. V lost 6 bases and J lost 8; bases outside the gene matches: 11.